The 15 T cell receptor beta chains below were found in one sample sequenced in a study of blood T cell repertoires in COVID-19. Using immunoSEQ multiplex PCR, the repertoire was profiled, and TCRdb retains in-frame clones only, with some absent. The table lists tens of thousands of clones, 75% to 90% of them singletons. Specimen: peripheral blood. These receptor sequences come from a man in his fifties or sixties with COVID-19, enrolled during active disease.

This rearrangement joins TRBV27 to TRBJ1-1; D is unclear. V lost 0 bases and J 6 bases, leaving 11 bases between the germline ends. CDR1 and CDR2 from the germline V gene are MNHEY and SMNVEV (reference sequence). The CDR3 consists of 14 residues. The CDR3 reads CASSLSRAEPEAFF. The CDR3 DNA follows: TGTGCCAGCAGTTTATCGAGGGCCGAACCTGAAGCTTTCTTT.

J is TRBJ2-7 and V is TRBV5-1, with 10 bases aligning to TRBD2. J lost 5 bases, V lost 2 bases, and 4 bases had no gene match. Germline CDR1 SGHRS, CDR2 YFSETQ. This CDR3 is built from 14 residues. DNA for the CDR3: TGCGCCAGCAGCTTCGGGACTAGCGCCCACGAGCAGTACTTC. This codes for CASSFGTSAHEQYF.

CDR3 in amino acids: CAWSVRRDLMQPQHF. The CDR3 DNA sequence: TGTGCCTGGAGTGTACGGAGGGATCTCATGCAGCCCCAGCATTTT. This chain links TRBV30 with TRBJ1-5; no definite D call. Germline V gene data show CDR1 as GTSNPN and CDR2 as SVGIG (reference sequence). The germline V and J ends were trimmed by 0 bases and 7 bases, with 16 bases remaining between them. CDR3 length equals 15 residues.

This chain links TRBV11-2 with TRBJ2-1; TRBD2 matches 10 bases. V was clipped by 0 bases and J by 4 bases; unmatched bases: 3. Per the germline V gene, CDR1 is SGHAT and CDR2 is FQNNGV. The CDR3 is 16 residues long. The CDR3 nucleotides read TGTGCCAGCAGCTTAGATCTGACTAGCGGGTACAATGAGCAGTTCTTC. Translated: CASSLDLTSGYNEQFF.

The rearrangement joins TRBV3-1 (or the pseudogene TRBV3-2) to TRBJ2-7, with 8 bases matching TRBD2. Trimming removed 7 bases from V and 6 bases from J; junction bases left unmatched: 11. The CDR3 runs 14 residues. Germline CDR1 is LGHDT and CDR2 is YNNKEL (reference sequence). CDR3 nucleotides: TGTGCCAGCACCCTCGGGGGGGCGCGGGGCGAGCAGTACTTC. This translates into CASTLGGARGEQYF.

The chain carries TRBV30 and TRBJ1-1; maybe TRBD1 (5 bases). Trimming shortened V by 0 bases and J by 7 bases, and 18 bases separated the two germline ends. Germline CDR1 is GTSNPN and CDR2 is SVGIG (reference sequence). The CDR3 runs to 15 residues. In DNA form, the CDR3 reads TGTGCCTGGAGTGTACGGGTGGCGCAGGGTGGTGAAGCTTTCTTT. This encodes CAWSVRVAQGGEAFF.

This clone was detected only a few times. This rearrangement joins TRBV15 to TRBJ1-6; 8 bases fit TRBD1. The CDR3 totals 16 residues. CDR1 is LNHNV, CDR2 YYDKDF, per germline (reference sequence). The ends lost 5 bases at V and 9 bases at J; junction bases unmatched: 12. The CDR3 nucleotides are TGTGCCACCAGCCTAGAGGACGGGACAGGAGGTTCACCCCTCCACTTT. Encoded protein: CATSLEDGTGGSPLHF.

V gene TRBV27 combines with J gene TRBJ2-7; TRBD1 aligns across 8 bases. The CDR3 extends over 13 amino acids. Trimming at V came to 8 bases and at J to 5 bases, leaving 8 bases not matched to a gene. CDR1 is MNHEY, CDR2 SMNVEV, per germline (reference sequence). CDR3 DNA: TGTGCCAGCGGCGACAGGGGAGTTGACGAGCAGTACTTC. It encodes CASGDRGVDEQYF.

The V gene is TRBV7-9, the J gene TRBJ2-2; D may be TRBD1 (5 bases). The CDR3 is 16 residues long. The germline gives CDR1 SEHNR, CDR2 FQNEAQ (reference sequence). V shed 4 bases and J shed 4 bases, with 16 bases lying between them. Written as DNA, the CDR3 is TGTGCCAGCAGCTCCGCGATTAGGGGTAGCACCGGGGAGCTGTTTTTT. Amino acids: CASSSAIRGSTGELFF.

The rearrangement uses TRBV6-2 or TRBV6-3 and TRBJ1-1; TRBD1 matches at 8 bases. V lost 5 bases to trimming and J lost 8 bases; unmatched junction nucleotides: 7. The germline gives CDR1 MNHEY, CDR2 SVGEGT. This CDR3 is 13 amino acids long. In DNA, the CDR3 is TGTGCCAGCAGTACCTCCCGGGACAGGGAAGCTTTCTTT. Translating gives CASSTSRDREAFF.

The V gene is TRBV28, the J gene TRBJ2-1; no clear D. Per the germline V gene, CDR1 is MDHEN and CDR2 is SYDVKM. The CDR3 runs to 12 residues. V lost 9 bases and J 1 base, leaving 7 bases between the germline ends. DNA of the CDR3: TGTGCCAGTTTCACTTCCTACAATGAGCAGTTCTTC. Protein sequence: CASFTSYNEQFF.

The V call is TRBV5-1, the J call TRBJ2-3, with TRBD2 matching over 11 bases. The CDR3 loop spans 15 amino acids. Germline V gives CDR1 SGHRS, CDR2 YFSETQ. Trimming removed 6 bases from V and 0 bases from J; junction bases left unmatched: 3. DNA for the CDR3: TGCGCCAGCATCCCTAGCGGGAGGAGCACAGATACGCAGTATTTT. It is translated as CASIPSGRSTDTQYF.

This clone showed up just once. Relative to the germline gene, one junction end is altered; a read error may explain this. V usage is TRBV3-1 (or the pseudogene TRBV3-2) and J usage is TRBJ2-1, with 10 bases identical to TRBD2. This CDR3 is 16 amino acids long. In germline, CDR1 is LGHDT, CDR2 YNNKEL (reference sequence). CDR3 coding DNA: TGTGCCAGCAGCGATACCCGGACTAGCGGTTACAATGGGCAGTTCTTC. It encodes CASSDTRTSGYNGQFF.

This clone was detected only a few times. The J gene is TRBJ2-3, the V gene TRBV2; maybe TRBD1 (6 bases). The V gene's germline CDR1 is SNHLY and CDR2 FYNNEI. The V gene lost 7 bases and the J gene lost 0 bases, with 11 bases spanning the gap. The CDR3 length is 14 residues. The DNA of the CDR3 is TGTGCCAGCACAGGGGAATCTAGCACAGATACGCAGTATTTT. It specifies CASTGESSTDTQYF.

This clone was recorded only once. V is TRBV11-2 and J is TRBJ2-5; TRBD1 is a possible D gene (5 bases). Germline V gene data show CDR1 as SGHAT and CDR2 as FQNNGV. The CDR3 sequence is 14 residues long. V was trimmed by 3 bases and J by 4 bases, leaving 12 bases between them. CDR3 in DNA: TGTGCCAGCAGCTTGAACAGGATTCGAGAGACCCAGTACTTC. Encoded protein: CASSLNRIRETQYF.